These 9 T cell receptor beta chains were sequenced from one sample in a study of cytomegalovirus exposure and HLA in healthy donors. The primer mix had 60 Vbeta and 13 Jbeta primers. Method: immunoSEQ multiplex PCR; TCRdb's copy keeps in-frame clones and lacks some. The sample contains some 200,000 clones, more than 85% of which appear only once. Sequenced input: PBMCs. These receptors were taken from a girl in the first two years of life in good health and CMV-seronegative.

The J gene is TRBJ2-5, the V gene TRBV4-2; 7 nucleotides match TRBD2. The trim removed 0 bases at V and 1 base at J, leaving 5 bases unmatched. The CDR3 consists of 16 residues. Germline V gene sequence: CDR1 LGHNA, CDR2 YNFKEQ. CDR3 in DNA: TGTGCCAGCAGCCAAGAGGGAGGGAGGACCCAAGAGACCCAGTACTTC. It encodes CASSQEGGRTQETQYF.

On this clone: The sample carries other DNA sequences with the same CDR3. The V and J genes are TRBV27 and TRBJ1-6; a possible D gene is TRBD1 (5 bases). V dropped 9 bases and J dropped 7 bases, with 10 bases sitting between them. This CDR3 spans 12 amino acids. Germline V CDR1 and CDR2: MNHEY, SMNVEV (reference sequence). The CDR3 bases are TGTGCCAGACATAACAGGAATTCACCCCTCCACTTT. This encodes CARHNRNSPLHF.

CDR3 amino acids: CASSFRLFMEGNEKLFF. CDR3 nucleotide sequence: TGTGCCAGCAGCTTTCGTCTGTTTATGGAGGGGAATGAAAAACTGTTTTTT. This chain links TRBV11-2 with TRBJ1-4, with D perhaps TRBD1 (5 bases). With 3 bases removed from V and 5 bases from J, the gap between germline ends came to 19 bases. The CDR3 runs to 17 residues. From germline, CDR1 is SGHAT and CDR2 FQNNGV.

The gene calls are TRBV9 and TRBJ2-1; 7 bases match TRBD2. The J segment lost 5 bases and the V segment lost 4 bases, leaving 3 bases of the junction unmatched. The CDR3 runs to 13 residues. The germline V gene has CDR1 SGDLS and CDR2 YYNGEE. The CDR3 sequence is CASSWGGNNEQFF. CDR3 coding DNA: TGTGCCAGCAGCTGGGGGGGGAACAATGAGCAGTTCTTC.

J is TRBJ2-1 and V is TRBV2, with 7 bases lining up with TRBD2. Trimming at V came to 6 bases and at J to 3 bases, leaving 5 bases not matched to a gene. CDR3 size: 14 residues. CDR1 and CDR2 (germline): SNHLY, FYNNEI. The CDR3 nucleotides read TGTGCCAGCAGGGTTCGGGACTACTACAATGAGCAGTTCTTC. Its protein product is CASRVRDYYNEQFF.

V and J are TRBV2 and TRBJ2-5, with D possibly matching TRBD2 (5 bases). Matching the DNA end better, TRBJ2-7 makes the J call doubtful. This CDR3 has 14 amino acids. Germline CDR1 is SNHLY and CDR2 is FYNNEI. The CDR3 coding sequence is TGTGCCAGCTATGGTACTAGAAACACCTACGAGCAGTACTTC. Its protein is CASYGTRNTYEQYF.

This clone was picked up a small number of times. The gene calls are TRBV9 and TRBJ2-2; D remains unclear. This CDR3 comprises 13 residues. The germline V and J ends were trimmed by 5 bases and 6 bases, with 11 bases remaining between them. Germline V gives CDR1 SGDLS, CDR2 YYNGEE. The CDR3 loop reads CASSATVAGELFF. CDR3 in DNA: TGTGCCAGCAGTGCAACGGTCGCCGGGGAGCTGTTTTTT.

The CDR3 loop reads CASSQGARNTEAFF. The CDR3 region has the DNA TGTGCCAGCAGCCAGGGGGCGAGGAACACTGAAGCTTTCTTT. The rearrangement links TRBV7-6 to TRBJ1-1; 8 bases line up with TRBD1. Unmatched junction bases numbered 3, after V lost 5 bases and J lost 1 base. CDR3 size: 14 residues. Germline V lookup: CDR1 SGHVS, CDR2 FNYEAQ. The full variable domain, in which reference TRBV7-6 and TRBJ1-1 provide the parts outside the CDR3, is GAGVSQSPRYKVTKRGQDVALRCDPISGHVSLYWYRQALGQGPEFLTYFNYEAQQDKSGLPNDRFSAERPEGSISTLTIQRTEQRDSAMYRCASSQGARNTEAFFGQGTRLTVV.

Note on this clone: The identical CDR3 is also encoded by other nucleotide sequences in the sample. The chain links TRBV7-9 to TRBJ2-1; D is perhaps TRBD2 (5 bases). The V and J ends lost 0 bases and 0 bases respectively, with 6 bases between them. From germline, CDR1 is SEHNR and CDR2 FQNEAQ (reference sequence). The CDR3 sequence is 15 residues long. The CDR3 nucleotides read TGTGCCAGCAGCTTAGCGGGGAGCTCCTACAATGAGCAGTTCTTC. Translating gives CASSLAGSSYNEQFF.